This is a list of T cell receptor beta chains from one sample in a study of T cell responses to AZD1222 COVID-19 vaccine. Clones were sequenced by immunoSEQ multiplex PCR, and TCRdb holds only the in-frame ones, with some missing. The table has 75,000 to 95,000 clones, 80% to 90% seen once. This specimen consisted of peripheral blood, obtained on day 0 of AZD1222 vaccination. These receptors all stem from an adult in good health. The CDR3 runs from the conserved cysteine through the conserved F or W. A D gene is named only where the DNA matches it firmly. Only some rows state a clone size, as once, few, many or a class for expanded clones.

D gene: -; J gene: TRBJ2-6; V gene: TRBV5-1; clone size: -; CDR3 protein: CASSPDTSGANVLTF; CDR3 DNA: TGCGCCAGCAGCCCCGACACCTCTGGGGCCAACGTCCTGACTTTC
D gene: -; J gene: TRBJ2-7; V gene: TRBV6-5; clone size: -; CDR3 protein: CASSIGPTSYEQYF; CDR3 DNA: TGTGCCAGCAGTATCGGACCGACCTCCTACGAGCAGTACTTC
D gene: -; J gene: TRBJ2-1; V gene: TRBV12-3/TRBV12-4; clone size: -; CDR3 protein: CASSGVERKQFF; CDR3 DNA: TGTGCCAGCAGTGGGGTGGAGAGGAAGCAGTTCTTC
D gene: TRBD2; J gene: TRBJ2-5; V gene: TRBV3-1/TRBV3-2; clone size: -; CDR3 protein: CASSARFHSPSGGGETQYF; CDR3 DNA: TGTGCCAGCAGCGCCAGGTTCCACTCTCCTAGCGGGGGGGGTGAGACCCAGTACTTC
D gene: -; J gene: TRBJ1-1; V gene: TRBV11-2; clone size: -; CDR3 protein: CASSYSYTLNTEAFF; CDR3 DNA: TGTGCCAGCAGCTATTCCTACACTCTGAACACTGAAGCTTTCTTT
D gene: TRBD1; J gene: TRBJ2-7; V gene: TRBV28; clone size: once; CDR3 protein: CASSSPLTGQEQYF; CDR3 DNA: TGTGCCAGCAGTTCCCCCTTGACAGGGCAAGAGCAGTACTTC
D gene: TRBD1; J gene: TRBJ2-7; V gene: TRBV5-1; clone size: -; CDR3 protein: CASSLGMTGDFDEQYF; CDR3 DNA: TGCGCCAGCAGCTTGGGAATGACAGGGGATTTCGACGAGCAGTACTTC
D gene: -; J gene: TRBJ2-3; V gene: TRBV19; clone size: -; CDR3 protein: CASSTSLPGNLGDTQYF; CDR3 DNA: TGTGCCAGTAGTACTTCCCTTCCCGGCAACCTCGGGGATACGCAGTATTTT
D gene: -; J gene: TRBJ1-5; V gene: TRBV10-3; clone size: -; CDR3 protein: CAISESGPGSNQPQHF; CDR3 DNA: TGTGCCATCAGTGAGTCGGGACCGGGTAGCAATCAGCCCCAGCATTTT
D gene: -; J gene: TRBJ1-4; V gene: TRBV28; clone size: -; CDR3 protein: CASSPEPNEKLFF; CDR3 DNA: TGTGCCAGCAGCCCCGAACCCAATGAAAAACTGTTTTTT
D gene: TRBD2; J gene: TRBJ2-2; V gene: TRBV27; clone size: -; CDR3 protein: CASSLRRGGLGGELFF; CDR3 DNA: TGTGCCAGCAGTTTACGGCGGGGGGGCTTAGGCGGGGAGCTGTTTTTT
D gene: -; J gene: TRBJ2-3; V gene: TRBV9; clone size: -; CDR3 protein: CASSVAGASTDTQYF; CDR3 DNA: TGTGCCAGCAGCGTAGCTGGAGCCAGCACAGATACGCAGTATTTT
D gene: -; J gene: TRBJ2-5; V gene: TRBV6-6; clone size: -; CDR3 protein: CASSYSRRHAKETQYF; CDR3 DNA: TGTGCCAGCAGTTACTCGAGACGGCACGCGAAAGAGACCCAGTACTTC
D gene: -; J gene: TRBJ2-3; V gene: TRBV11-1; clone size: -; CDR3 protein: CASSSGEIPSTDTQYF; CDR3 DNA: TGTGCCAGCAGCTCGGGGGAGATTCCTAGCACAGATACGCAGTATTTT
D gene: -; J gene: TRBJ1-6; V gene: TRBV9; clone size: -; CDR3 protein: CASNPAVGAPLHF; CDR3 DNA: TGTGCCAGCAACCCCGCGGTGGGGGCACCCCTCCACTTT
D gene: -; J gene: TRBJ1-6; V gene: TRBV27; clone size: -; CDR3 protein: CASSLSARAVPLHF; CDR3 DNA: TGTGCCAGCAGTTTATCGGCGAGGGCGGTACCCCTCCACTTT
D gene: -; J gene: TRBJ1-2; V gene: TRBV3-1/TRBV3-2; clone size: -; CDR3 protein: CASSQDGRAYGYTF; CDR3 DNA: TGTGCCAGCAGCCAAGATGGCAGGGCCTATGGCTACACCTTC
D gene: -; J gene: TRBJ2-7; V gene: TRBV14; clone size: -; CDR3 protein: CASSQISGEQYF; CDR3 DNA: TGTGCCAGCAGCCAGATTTCGGGCGAGCAGTACTTC
D gene: -; J gene: TRBJ2-5; V gene: TRBV7-2; clone size: once; CDR3 protein: CASSLGGLRGETQYF; CDR3 DNA: TGTGCCAGCAGCTTAGGCGGGCTAAGAGGCGAGACCCAGTACTTC
D gene: TRBD1; J gene: TRBJ2-7; V gene: TRBV2; clone size: once; CDR3 protein: CASSLDRGRFNEQYF; CDR3 DNA: TGTGCCAGCAGCTTGGACAGGGGGCGCTTCAACGAGCAGTACTTC
D gene: -; J gene: TRBJ1-6; V gene: TRBV7-3; clone size: -; CDR3 protein: CASSLNSGSNSPLHF; CDR3 DNA: TGTGCCAGCAGCTTAAATTCCGGTTCTAATTCACCCCTCCACTTT
D gene: -; J gene: TRBJ1-2; V gene: TRBV28; clone size: -; CDR3 protein: CASSLSAGVGYTF; CDR3 DNA: TGTGCCAGCAGTTTATCCGCAGGGGTGGGCTACACCTTC
D gene: TRBD2; J gene: TRBJ2-5; V gene: TRBV7-6; clone size: -; CDR3 protein: CTSSLAGGRQETQYF; CDR3 DNA: TGTACCAGCAGCTTAGCGGGGGGGCGACAAGAGACCCAGTACTTC
D gene: TRBD1; J gene: TRBJ1-1; V gene: TRBV11-1; clone size: -; CDR3 protein: CASSARGRGTNTEAFF; CDR3 DNA: TGTGCCAGCAGCGCCAGGGGGCGGGGGACGAACACTGAAGCTTTCTTT
D gene: -; J gene: TRBJ2-5; V gene: TRBV4-3; clone size: -; CDR3 protein: CASSQDTLSETQYF; CDR3 DNA: TGCGCCAGCAGCCAAGATACGCTCTCGGAGACCCAGTACTTC
D gene: TRBD1; J gene: TRBJ1-1; V gene: TRBV6-6; clone size: -; CDR3 protein: CASSYSGTGSTEAFF; CDR3 DNA: TGTGCCAGCAGTTACTCGGGGACAGGGAGCACTGAAGCTTTCTTT
D gene: -; J gene: TRBJ1-2; V gene: TRBV5-1; clone size: -; CDR3 protein: CASSLVTGTNYGYTF; CDR3 DNA: TGCGCCAGCAGCTTGGTAACGGGAACTAACTATGGCTACACCTTC
D gene: -; J gene: TRBJ2-7; V gene: TRBV4-3; clone size: -; CDR3 protein: CASSQVGGYEQYF; CDR3 DNA: TGCGCCAGCAGCCAAGTGGGAGGCTACGAGCAGTACTTC
D gene: TRBD1; J gene: TRBJ1-2; V gene: TRBV3-1/TRBV3-2; clone size: once; CDR3 protein: CASSQSGTGGALIRGGYTF; CDR3 DNA: TGTGCCAGCAGCCAATCCGGGACAGGGGGCGCTTTAATCAGAGGTGGCTACACCTTC
D gene: -; J gene: TRBJ1-2; V gene: TRBV7-7; clone size: -; CDR3 protein: CASSFTRSGTIYGYTF; CDR3 DNA: TGTGCTAGCAGCTTCACCCGATCCGGGACGATTTATGGCTACACCTTC
D gene: TRBD1; J gene: TRBJ1-2; V gene: TRBV30; clone size: few; CDR3 protein: CAWSVWDRDGYTF; CDR3 DNA: TGTGCCTGGAGTGTATGGGACAGGGATGGCTACACCTTC
D gene: TRBD1; J gene: TRBJ2-1; V gene: TRBV19; clone size: -; CDR3 protein: CASRSGTGAWNEQFF; CDR3 DNA: TGTGCCAGTAGGTCCGGGACAGGGGCTTGGAATGAGCAGTTCTTC
D gene: -; J gene: TRBJ1-2; V gene: TRBV27; clone size: -; CDR3 protein: CASSLTGPLGYTF; CDR3 DNA: TGTGCCAGCAGTTTAACAGGTCCGCTCGGCTACACCTTC
D gene: TRBD2; J gene: TRBJ2-3; V gene: TRBV24-1; clone size: -; CDR3 protein: CATSDFGGGTDTQYF; CDR3 DNA: TGTGCCACCAGTGATTTTGGGGGGGGCACAGATACGCAGTATTTT
D gene: TRBD1; J gene: TRBJ1-1; V gene: TRBV10-3; clone size: -; CDR3 protein: CAISPTGVTEAFF; CDR3 DNA: TGTGCCATCAGCCCTACAGGGGTAACTGAAGCTTTCTTT
D gene: -; J gene: TRBJ2-1; V gene: TRBV7-9; clone size: -; CDR3 protein: CASSLAGGPFF; CDR3 DNA: TGTGCCAGCAGCTTAGCGGGGGGGCCGTTCTTC
D gene: TRBD1; J gene: TRBJ1-2; V gene: TRBV7-3; clone size: -; CDR3 protein: CASSLTGTYGYTF; CDR3 DNA: TGTGCCAGCAGCTTGACAGGGACCTATGGCTACACCTTC
D gene: -; J gene: TRBJ1-6; V gene: TRBV7-8; clone size: -; CDR3 protein: CASSTNLQGSRAPLHF; CDR3 DNA: TGTGCCAGCAGCACCAACCTACAGGGTAGTAGAGCACCCCTCCACTTT
D gene: -; J gene: TRBJ2-7; V gene: TRBV18; clone size: -; CDR3 protein: CASSPPFGVREQYF; CDR3 DNA: TGTGCCAGCTCACCACCGTTCGGGGTGCGGGAGCAGTACTTC
D gene: TRBD2; J gene: TRBJ2-3; V gene: TRBV7-9; clone size: -; CDR3 protein: CASSLASGVGYF; CDR3 DNA: TGTGCCAGCAGCTTAGCTAGCGGGGTTGGGTATTTT
D gene: -; J gene: TRBJ1-4; V gene: TRBV28; clone size: -; CDR3 protein: CASSPATNEKLFF; CDR3 DNA: TGTGCCAGCAGCCCCGCCACTAATGAAAAACTGTTTTTT
D gene: -; J gene: TRBJ1-3; V gene: TRBV29-1; clone size: -; CDR3 protein: CSGGGPSGNTIYF; CDR3 DNA: TGCAGCGGGGGGGGACCCTCTGGAAACACCATATATTTT